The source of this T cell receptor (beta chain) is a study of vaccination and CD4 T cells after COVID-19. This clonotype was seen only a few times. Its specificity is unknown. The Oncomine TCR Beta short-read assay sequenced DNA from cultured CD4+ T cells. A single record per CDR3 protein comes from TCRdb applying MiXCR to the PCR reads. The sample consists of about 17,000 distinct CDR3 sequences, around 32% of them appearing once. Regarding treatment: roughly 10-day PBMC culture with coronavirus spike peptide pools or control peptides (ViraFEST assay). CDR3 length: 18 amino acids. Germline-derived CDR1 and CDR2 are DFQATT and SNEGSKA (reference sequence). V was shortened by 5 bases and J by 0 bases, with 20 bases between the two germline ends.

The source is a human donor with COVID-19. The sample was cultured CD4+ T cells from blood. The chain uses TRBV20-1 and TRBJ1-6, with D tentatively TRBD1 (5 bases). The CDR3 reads CSAPSTVPVSSYNSPLHF. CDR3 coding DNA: TGCAGTGCTCCCTCGACAGTCCCCGTTAGCTCCTATAATTCACCCCTCCACTTT.